The TCR beta chain under discussion was sequenced for a study of Ad26.COV2.S vaccination and SARS-CoV-2 variants. As for the study in general: Each vaccinee took Ad26.COV2.S intramuscularly, once or twice 56 days apart. Study-level findings and limits: Vaccinated individuals (as opposed to placebo recipients) had higher spike-specific TCR breadth.

Treatment noted: some 20 received Ad26.COV2.S at low or high dose, single or two shots; roughly five received placebo; per-sample allocation not given. Material that was analyzed had been drawn on day 63 after the first vaccine or placebo injection. This clone was counted a few times. Antigen specificity is unknown. The assay was immunoSEQ multiplex PCR, and TCRdb's table has in-frame clones only and misses some. This table holds about 480,000 clones, about 83% found once. This CDR3 contains 12 residues. V lost 7 bases and J 11 bases, leaving 17 bases between the germline ends. CDR1 and CDR2 from the germline V gene are SNHLY and FYNNEI.

This sequence joins TRBV2 and TRBJ1-1; no clear D gene. This TCR was sampled from a person aged 18-65 years who received the Ad26.COV2.S COVID-19 vaccine or a placebo. The sample was peripheral blood, taken in a trial of Ad26.COV2.S vaccine versus placebo. CDR3 residues: CASTPWMSRAFF. The CDR3 DNA reads TGTGCCAGCACCCCGTGGATGTCGCGGGCTTTCTTT.